This T cell receptor (beta chain) was observed in a study of T cells after yellow fever vaccination (dated by TCRdb to about 2019). Turning to the overall study: The SMART-Seq v4 Ultra Low Input RNA kit was used to prepare libraries from fractions with low cell numbers. To follow T-cell clones before and after both primary and booster YFV17D yellow fever vaccination, bulk TCR alpha and beta repertoires underwent longitudinal sequencing. Two healthy male donors, one aged 18 to 30 and one aged 30 to 40 years, were included in the cohort. Bulk PBMC replicates and cell subsets were isolated from blood drawn at multiple timepoints before and after both primary and secondary immunization.

What the work shows at the level of the full study, not this receptor alone: A small fraction of clonotypes appeared in both the CD4 and CD8 compartments, likely as a result of convergent recombination. Computational filtering was needed because FACS-sorted repertoires could contain abundant contaminating clonotypes from the bulk population. Only two donors were included in the study, so the extent to which the findings can be generalized is limited. Most clones expanded after primary vaccination (roughly 96% of CD4 and approximately 90% of CD8) were re-detected after the booster, suggesting that broad memory maintenance occurred. The secondary T-cell response was weaker than the primary response but faster, peaking on day 5 instead of day 15.

Explained via the paper, the treatment or condition label denotes: live attenuated yellow fever vaccine strain. At every blood-draw timepoint, two biological replicates of bulk PBMCs were collected. A standard Ficoll-Paque protocol was used to isolate PBMCs from peripheral blood. TriZol was used to extract RNA from bulk PBMCs, from CD4 and CD8 fractions, and from dextramer-positive and dextramer-negative fractions. Inclusive of the bounding cysteine and phenylalanine, the CDR3 is 14 residues long. This entry keeps only the CDR3 DNA: 42 bases, framed from base 1. CDR1 and CDR2 (DFQATT, SNEGSKA) derive from the germline V gene (reference sequence). V is pruned by 5 bases and J by 6 bases, leaving 7 bases of the junction without a gene match. Instrument on record: Illumina NovaSeq 6000. Synthesis of TCR cDNA relied on 5'RACE template switching, a step that introduced a universal primer site along with unique molecular identifiers. cDNA synthesis was primed from both the TCR alpha and TCR beta constant segments. Libraries were amplified in two PCR steps, with sample barcodes and sequencing adapters added in the second step. Sequencing of libraries was done on Illumina HiSeq 2500 (2x100 bp) or NovaSeq (2x150 bp). For the original study's pipeline: Demultiplexing of reads and collapsing into UMI consensus sequences were performed with MIGEC, and V(D)J alignment was carried out with MiXCR. Vaccine-responding clonotypes were defined with edgeR using replicate PBMC samples, requiring FDR below 0.01 and a log2 fold change above 5 up to day 15. Each bulk clonotype was labeled CD4 or CD8 based on which sequenced repertoire, CD4 or CD8, contained the clonotype at higher abundance. TCRdb reprocessing: public reads trimmed at Q25 with fastp, clones called with MiXCR, in-frame beta chains kept. Each entry merges the rows of one CDR3 protein and shows their most common DNA and genes. The V and J calls come from TCRdb's annotation, not from the publication. A total of 310,000 or so distinct CDR3 sequences appear in this sample, 3% to 4.5% of them only once. Together, the top ten hold around 20% of the sample.

The table lists this clonotype with a few counts. Its recognized antigen is unknown. It has no much larger one-base neighbor in the sample; base qualities were not kept. The TCR was taken from a man aged 18 to 29 who received the YFV17D yellow fever vaccine. Sequenced here: PBMCs, sampled on the day of the yellow fever booster vaccination. The chain couples TRBV20-1 to TRBJ2-2, and 9 junction bases match TRBD1. The CDR3 in this case is CSALRGDRAGELFF. The nucleotides are TGCAGTGCTCTCCGAGGGGACAGGGCCGGGGAGCTGTTTTTT.